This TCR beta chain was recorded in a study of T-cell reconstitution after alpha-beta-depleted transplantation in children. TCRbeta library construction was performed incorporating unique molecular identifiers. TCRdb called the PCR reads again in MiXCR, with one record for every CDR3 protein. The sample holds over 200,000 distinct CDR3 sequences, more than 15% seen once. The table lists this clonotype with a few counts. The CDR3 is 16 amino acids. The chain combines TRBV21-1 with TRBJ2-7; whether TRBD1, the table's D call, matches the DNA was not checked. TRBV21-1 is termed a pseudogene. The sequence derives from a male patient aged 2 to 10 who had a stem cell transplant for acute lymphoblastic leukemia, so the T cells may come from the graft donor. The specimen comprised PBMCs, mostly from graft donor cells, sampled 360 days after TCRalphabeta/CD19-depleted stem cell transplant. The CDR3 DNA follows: TGTGCCAGCAGCACCCTACGACAAGGGGCCTTCTACGAGCAGTACTTC. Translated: CASSTLRQGAFYEQYF.